This T cell receptor (beta chain) was retrieved from a study of tumor and adjacent non-tumor tissue in lung cancer. TCRbeta libraries were built with three rounds of nested PCR, modified from ARM-PCR. TCRdb independently ran MiXCR on the multiplex PCR reads; one entry per CDR3 protein. The sample consists of some 120,000 distinct CDR3 sequences, about 66% of them appearing once. RNA was extracted from bulk tissue without any cell sorting. With 7 bases clipped from V and 5 bases from J, the junction kept 11 bases outside the gene matches. Looked up from germline, CDR1 is MNHEY and CDR2 is SVGAGI. The CDR3 covers 15 residues.

The chain carries TRBV6-5 and TRBJ2-3, with TRBD1 matching 8 bases. Sequenced: lung tumor tissue. The sequence was obtained from a man in his thirties or forties with non-small cell lung cancer. For the CDR3, the DNA is TGTGCCAGCAATTCCGGGACAGGTGGCAAAGATACGCAGTATTTT. This sequence encodes CASNSGTGGKDTQYF.